The 32 T cell receptor beta chains in this list originate from one sample, sequenced in a study. Using its own MiXCR run on the 5' RACE reads, TCRdb lists one record per CDR3 protein. The sample has 8,900 or so distinct CDR3 sequences; 65% to 70% are singletons. Input material: tumor-infiltrating naive CD4+ T cells sorted from the breast tumor. Indicated subset: naive CD4+ T cells, CD4+CD45RA+CD25-. The receptors stem from a female donor with breast cancer.

The chain joins TRBV7-2 to TRBJ2-1, with 12 positions matching TRBD2. CDR3 length: 15 amino acids. Germline CDR1 reads SGHTA; CDR2 reads FQGNSA. V gave up 5 bases and J gave up 6 bases; unmatched junction bases: 5. This CDR3 reads CASSITSGRSNEQFF. The CDR3 nucleotides are TGTGCCAGCAGCATAACTAGCGGGAGGTCCAATGAGCAGTTCTTC.

V is TRBV3-1 and J is TRBJ2-7; tentative D call: TRBD1 (6 bases). Germline V CDR1 and CDR2: LGHDT, YNNKEL (reference sequence). The CDR3 runs 15 residues. Trimming stripped 0 bases from V and 4 bases from J, with 13 bases between. DNA for the CDR3: TGTGCCAGCAGCCAAGACCGTGGACAGCTATACGAGCAGTACTTC. It is translated as CASSQDRGQLYEQYF.

The chain couples TRBV7-6 to TRBJ2-2; 7 bases align to TRBD2. The junction had 9 bases not matched to a gene; V was cut back by 5 bases and J by 0 bases. CDR3 length equals 17 residues. Germline V gene sequence: CDR1 SGHVS, CDR2 FNYEAQ. In DNA form, the CDR3 reads TGTGCCAGCAGCCGAGCGAGCGGGGCACCGAACACCGGGGAGCTGTTTTTT. The encoded protein is CASSRASGAPNTGELFF.

This chain joins TRBV5-1 and TRBJ2-4; D is uncertain. Germline assignment: CDR1 SGHRS and CDR2 YFSETQ. V gave up 0 bases and J gave up 5 bases, with 3 bases separating them. This CDR3 contains 12 residues. CDR3: CASSLGQNIQYF. In DNA, the CDR3 is TGCGCCAGCAGCTTGGGTCAAAACATTCAGTACTTC.

This clonotype was recorded a few times. Germline and junction disagree at one end, which may indicate a read error. The V call is TRBV7-7, the J call TRBJ2-1; 11 bases are shared with TRBD2. Germline CDR1 SSHAT, CDR2 FNYEAQ (reference sequence). The CDR3 is 15 residues long. The CDR3 is CASSPGTSGYNEQFF. The CDR3, as DNA: TGTGCTAGCAGTCCCGGGACTAGCGGTTACAATGAGCAGTTCTTC.

The chain employs TRBV2 and TRBJ2-5; a possible D gene is TRBD1 (6 bases). This CDR3 region has 14 residues. Deletions cut 6 bases from V and 10 bases from J, with 21 bases between. Germline values: CDR1 SNHLY, CDR2 FYNNEI. The CDR3 is CASRDGTTYRGQYF. The CDR3 DNA is TGTGCCAGCAGAGACGGGACAACCTACCGGGGCCAGTACTTC.

The chain carries TRBV5-6 and TRBJ2-2; TRBD1 might be the D (5 bases). The germline V gene encodes CDR1 SGHDT and CDR2 YYEEEE. The CDR3 has 15 residues. Deletions cut 4 bases from V and 0 bases from J, with 10 bases between. The chain's CDR3 is CASSLQGANTGELFF. The CDR3 nucleotides read TGTGCCAGCAGCCTGCAGGGCGCGAACACCGGGGAGCTGTTTTTT. Supplemented by reference TRBV5-6 and TRBJ2-2, the full variable domain reads DAGVTQSPTHLIKTRGQQVTLRCSPKSGHDTVSWYQQALGQGPQFIFQYYEEEERQRGNFPDRFSGHQFPNYSSELNVNALLLGDSALYLCASSLQGANTGELFFGEGSRLTVL.

The V call is TRBV10-3, the J call TRBJ2-1; D gene uncertain. CDR1 is ENHRY, CDR2 SYGVKD, per germline. The CDR3 extends over 12 amino acids. Trimming stripped 0 bases from V and 6 bases from J, with 3 bases between. CDR3 DNA: TGTGCCATCAGTGAGTCTTCCAATGAGCAGTTCTTC. It codes for CAISESSNEQFF.

This clonotype was seen only once. The genes are TRBV18 and TRBJ2-5, with D possibly TRBD1 on 6 matching bases. With 4 bases removed from V and 2 bases from J, the gap between germline ends came to 11 bases. The CDR3 runs 14 residues. The germline V gene has CDR1 KGHSH and CDR2 LQKENI. CDR3 DNA: TGTGCCAGCTCACAAAGGACAGCACAAGAGACCCAGTACTTC. It specifies CASSQRTAQETQYF.

J is TRBJ2-1 and V is TRBV19; 13 bases map to TRBD2. V shed 8 bases, J shed 4 bases, and the junction held 2 bases outside the gene matches. Germline-derived CDR1 and CDR2 are LNHDA and SQIVND (reference sequence). There are 14 residues in the CDR3. The CDR3 nucleotides read TGTGCCAGTGGACTAGCGGGGGCTTACAATGAGCAGTTCTTC. Its protein product is CASGLAGAYNEQFF.

This clonotype has only a few counts. The J gene is TRBJ2-5, the V gene TRBV7-2; D unclear. V was clipped by 2 bases and J by 7 bases, with 11 bases between them. CDR3 length: 13 residues. Germline loops: CDR1 SGHTA, CDR2 FQGNSA. CDR3 nucleotides: TGTGCCAGCAGCTTATACAACCCCCCGACCCAGTACTTC. Translated: CASSLYNPPTQYF.

With respect to this clonotype: The junction differs from germline at one of its ends, possibly a read error. This chain uses TRBV15 with TRBJ2-5; D is possibly TRBD1 (5 bases). The CDR3 sequence is 15 residues long. Germline V gives CDR1 LNHNV, CDR2 YYDKDF (reference sequence). The CDR3 region has the DNA TGTGCCACCAGCAGAGGCGGACAAGCCCAAGAGACCCCGTACTTC. Its translation is CATSRGGQAQETPYF. Looking up the rest from reference TRBV15 and TRBJ2-5 gives the full variable domain: DAMVIQNPRYQVTQFGKPVTLSCSQTLNHNVMYWYQQKSSQAPKLLFHYYDKDFNNEADTPDNFQSRRPNTSFCFLDIRSPGLGDTAMYLCATSRGGQAQETPYFGPGTRLLVL.

V and J are TRBV4-1 and TRBJ1-5; D is ambiguous. V lost 3 bases and J lost 2, with 8 bases in between. The germline V gene has CDR1 MGHRA and CDR2 YSYEKL. The CDR3 length is 14 residues. This CDR3 is CASSQGPRNQPQHF. The CDR3 nucleotides are TGCGCCAGCAGCCAGGGTCCGCGCAATCAGCCCCAGCATTTT.

Only a few counts were recorded for this clonotype. The genes are TRBV7-3 and TRBJ1-1, with D hard to call. Trimming took 1 base from V and 4 from J, leaving 7 bases between them. Per germline, CDR1 SGHTA and CDR2 FQGTGA. CDR3 length equals 13 residues. In DNA, the CDR3 is TGTGCCAGCAGCTTAAACACCCGCACTGAAGCTTTCTTT. Its protein is CASSLNTRTEAFF.

The rearrangement uses TRBV28 and TRBJ2-7; TRBD1 might be the D (5 bases). Trimming removed 7 bases at V and 0 bases at J, with 13 bases between. Germline V lookup: CDR1 MDHEN, CDR2 SYDVKM. This CDR3 comprises 14 residues. Written as DNA, the CDR3 is TGTGCCAGCACTGAGACAGTCCCCTCCTACGAGCAGTACTTC. This codes for CASTETVPSYEQYF. The variable domain in full, with the rest retrieved from reference TRBV28 and TRBJ2-7, is DVKVTQSSRYLVKRTGEKVFLECVQDMDHENMFWYRQDPGLGLRLIYFSYDVKMKEKGDIPEGYSVSREKKERFSLILESASTNQTSMYLCASTETVPSYEQYFGPGTRLTVT.

The V and J genes are TRBV11-2 and TRBJ1-4, with D tentatively TRBD1 (6 bases). The germline V and J ends were trimmed by 2 bases and 8 bases, with 18 bases remaining between them. The CDR3 consists of 16 residues. Germline lookup yields CDR1 SGHAT and CDR2 FQNNGV. This chain's CDR3 is CASSLSRQALGEKLFF. The CDR3, as DNA: TGTGCCAGCAGCTTATCCCGACAGGCCTTAGGAGAAAAACTGTTTTTT. The full variable domain, completed using reference TRBV11-2 and TRBJ1-4, is EAGVAQSPRYKIIEKRQSVAFWCNPISGHATLYWYQQILGQGPKLLIQFQNNGVVDDSQLPKDRFSAERLKGVDSTLKIQPAKLEDSAVYLCASSLSRQALGEKLFFGSGTQLSVL.

The rearrangement links TRBV18 to TRBJ1-3, with TRBD1 matching over 9 bases. The CDR3 runs to 16 residues. The V gene's germline CDR1 is KGHSH and CDR2 LQKENI. V trimming: 2 bases; J trimming: 5 bases; junction bases outside the gene matches: 7. The CDR3 loop reads CASSPTEQGARNTIYF. The CDR3 DNA reads TGTGCCAGCTCACCAACGGAACAGGGGGCTAGAAACACCATATATTTT.

This chain links TRBV20-1 with TRBJ2-7; D possibly corresponds to TRBD2 (6 bases). V was pared by 0 bases and J by 9 bases, with 18 bases between. The length of the CDR3 is 14 residues. CDR1 is DFQATT, CDR2 SNEGSKA, per germline (reference sequence). This CDR3 is CSARERGLSRGQYF. The CDR3, as DNA: TGCAGTGCTAGAGAACGGGGGTTGTCCCGAGGGCAGTACTTC.

The V and J genes are TRBV11-2 and TRBJ1-5; TRBD1 matches 11 bases. The CDR3 loop spans 15 amino acids. Trimming removed 4 bases from V and 5 bases from J; junction bases left unmatched: 4. Germline V gene data show CDR1 as SGHAT and CDR2 as FQNNGV. In DNA form, the CDR3 reads TGTGCCAGCAGCTGGGGGACAGGGGGGGATCAGCCCCAGCATTTT. Translating it yields CASSWGTGGDQPQHF.

The rearrangement joins TRBV20-1 to TRBJ1-1; TRBD1 might be the D (6 bases). The germline V gene encodes CDR1 DFQATT and CDR2 SNEGSKA (reference sequence). V was pared by 6 bases and J by 0 bases, with 17 bases between. The CDR3 totals 15 residues. The CDR3 sequence: CSATRGGHMNTEAFF. CDR3 DNA sequence: TGCAGTGCCACAAGGGGGGGACATATGAACACTGAAGCTTTCTTT.

J is TRBJ2-1 and V is TRBV6-4, with 7 bases matching TRBD1. V gave up 3 bases and J gave up 9 bases; unmatched junction bases: 14. The V gene's germline CDR1 is MRHNA and CDR2 SNTAGT. This CDR3 is 16 amino acids long. This CDR3 is CASSENDGTAAREQFF. The CDR3 DNA reads as TGTGCCAGCAGTGAAAACGACGGGACAGCAGCTCGTGAGCAGTTCTTC.

The genes are TRBV7-8 and TRBJ1-2; D is possibly TRBD1 (6 bases). The germline V gene has CDR1 SGHVS and CDR2 FQNEAQ. The V and J ends lost 8 bases and 6 bases respectively, with 13 bases between them. CDR3 length equals 12 residues. This CDR3 is CASAGEGDGYTF. In DNA form, the CDR3 reads TGTGCCAGCGCAGGGGAAGGGGATGGCTACACCTTC.

This chain connects TRBV20-1 to TRBJ2-5; TRBD2 agrees at 10 bases. The CDR3 is 15 residues long. Germline CDR1 is DFQATT and CDR2 is SNEGSKA (reference sequence). V shed 1 base and J 5 bases; nucleotides not matched to a gene: 7. The CDR3 coding sequence is TGCAGTGCTAGAGCTAGCGGGAGAGATATGGAGACCCAGTACTTC. Translated: CSARASGRDMETQYF.

The genes are TRBV4-1 and TRBJ1-2; 7 bases are shared with TRBD1. The V gene's germline CDR1 is MGHRA and CDR2 YSYEKL. J was trimmed by 4 bases and V by 1 base; bases with no gene match: 6. CDR3 size: 15 residues. The CDR3 region is CASSQGEGAAYGYTF. The CDR3 DNA follows: TGCGCCAGCAGCCAAGGGGAGGGGGCGGCCTATGGCTACACCTTC.

This sequence joins TRBV5-1 and TRBJ1-1, with D maybe TRBD1 (5 bases). The V end was cut by 4 bases, the J end by 1 base, with 17 bases between. The germline V gene has CDR1 SGHRS and CDR2 YFSETQ. This CDR3 comprises 16 residues. The CDR3 region has the DNA TGCGCCAGCAGCCCACTACTCCGGACACCGAACACTGAAGCTTTCTTT. Its protein product is CASSPLLRTPNTEAFF.

V is TRBV10-2 and J is TRBJ2-1; 7 nucleotides match TRBD1. This CDR3 is built from 15 residues. CDR1 is WSHSY and CDR2 is SAAADI in the germline V gene. The ends lost 6 bases at V and 5 bases at J; junction bases unmatched: 10. DNA for the CDR3: TGCGCCAGCAGAAGAAAGGGGGCTAGTAACAATGAGCAGTTCTTC. Translating gives CASRRKGASNNEQFF.

The chain carries TRBV14 and TRBJ2-7; D perhaps matches TRBD2 (6 bases). Germline V CDR1 and CDR2: SGHDN, FVKESK. The V end was cut by 4 bases, the J end by 0 bases, with 10 bases between. The CDR3 length is 14 residues. The CDR3 region is CASSRGGTSYEQYF. CDR3 in DNA: TGTGCCAGCAGCCGTGGCGGGACCTCCTACGAGCAGTACTTC.

This clonotype was picked up a small number of times. The rearrangement joins TRBV29-1 to TRBJ2-1; D not certain. The CDR3 spans 13 residues. Trimming removed 4 bases from V and 2 bases from J, with 9 bases in between. The V gene's germline CDR1 is SQVTM and CDR2 ANQGSEA. For the CDR3, the DNA is TGCAGCGTTGCGCGAGCCACCTACAATGAGCAGTTCTTC. Translated, it gives CSVARATYNEQFF.

The chain combines TRBV20-1 with TRBJ2-5, with D perhaps matching TRBD1 (6 bases). V was trimmed by 7 bases and J by 2 bases, leaving 17 bases between them. The CDR3 runs to 14 residues. CDR1 is DFQATT, CDR2 SNEGSKA, per germline (reference sequence). CDR3 sequence: CSVNRVEGQETQYF. The CDR3 bases are TGCAGTGTTAACAGGGTCGAAGGGCAAGAGACCCAGTACTTC.

The chain employs TRBV7-2 and TRBJ2-5, with D perhaps matching TRBD2 (6 bases). V was pared by 0 bases and J by 5 bases, with 13 bases between. The CDR3 spans 15 residues. Germline values: CDR1 SGHTA, CDR2 FQGNSA. The DNA of the CDR3 is TGTGCCAGCAGCTTAGCGGGGTGGAGCGGGGAGACCCAGTACTTC. This codes for CASSLAGWSGETQYF.

The rearrangement joins TRBV12-3 or TRBV12-4 to TRBJ2-2; D uncertain. CDR3 size: 11 residues. V lost 3 bases and J lost 5, with 1 base in between. CDR3 loop: CASSFTGELFF. The DNA for the CDR3 is TGTGCCAGCAGTTTTACCGGGGAGCTGTTTTTT.

This chain links TRBV7-2 with TRBJ2-2; D is uncertain. CDR3 length: 14 amino acids. Germline V CDR1 and CDR2: SGHTA, FQGNSA. V lost 0 bases and J 7 bases, leaving 9 bases between the germline ends. CDR3 nucleotide sequence: TGTGCCAGCAGCTTAGCGATTTTGGGCGGGGAGCTGTTTTTT. Translation: CASSLAILGGELFF.